These 10 T cell receptor beta chains share one sample of origin, sequenced in a study of patients and donors after allogeneic stem cell transplantation. TCRdb redid the calling of the RT-PCR reads with MiXCR, one entry per CDR3 protein. The sample carries about 200,000 distinct CDR3 sequences, about 37% recorded once. The sequenced material came from blood, either unsorted or a sorted T cell fraction (not recorded which). The receptors shown here come from a human donor who was either an allogeneic HSCT recipient or a stem cell or donor lymphocyte infusion donor (not recorded which). It is not recorded whose cells these are; they may come from a transplant donor.

This chain connects TRBV25-1 to TRBJ1-5; D remains unclear. The V gene lost 3 bases and the J gene lost 3 bases, with 6 bases spanning the gap. CDR1 is MGHDK, CDR2 SYGVNS, per germline. The CDR3 extends over 13 amino acids. CDR3 in amino acids: CASSDRFNQPQHF. DNA of the CDR3: TGTGCCAGCAGTGACAGGTTCAATCAGCCCCAGCATTTT.

This clonotype was picked up a small number of times. The rearrangement uses TRBV3-1 and TRBJ1-4; TRBD1 matches 7 bases. Germline V gene sequence: CDR1 LGHDT, CDR2 YNNKEL (reference sequence). This CDR3 has 16 amino acids. J gave up 4 bases and V 4 bases, and 9 bases lay outside the gene matches. CDR3 DNA sequence: TGTGCCAGCAGCCGAAGGCCGGGGACAGTTAATGAAAAACTGTTTTTT. Its protein is CASSRRPGTVNEKLFF.

A few counts support this clonotype. This chain connects TRBV7-9 to TRBJ2-1; no definite D call. Germline V gene sequence: CDR1 SEHNR, CDR2 FQNEAQ (reference sequence). Trimming removed 1 base at V and 10 bases at J, with 8 bases between. This CDR3 has 12 residues. The CDR3 loop reads CASSLGSYEQFF. In nucleotides, the CDR3 is TGTGCCAGCAGCTTAGGGTCTTACGAGCAGTTCTTC.

This clonotype was detected a few times. J is TRBJ1-5 and V is TRBV21-1; the table's D gene call, TRBD1, was not cross checked with the DNA. TRBV21-1 constitutes a pseudogene. The CDR3 consists of 15 residues. CDR3 region: CASSNGRGLDQPQHF. The CDR3, as DNA: TGTGCCAGCAGCAATGGCAGGGGGTTGGATCAGCCCCAGCATTTT.

V usage is TRBV5-1 and J usage is TRBJ2-5; TRBD1 might be the D (5 bases). Germline assignment: CDR1 SGHRS and CDR2 YFSETQ. The CDR3 runs 14 residues. Trimming removed 0 bases at V and 3 bases at J, with 9 bases between. The CDR3: CASSLATGEETQYF. The CDR3 nucleotides are TGCGCCAGCAGCTTGGCTACAGGAGAAGAGACCCAGTACTTC.

The chain joins TRBV5-1 to TRBJ2-7; 10 bases match TRBD1. The CDR3 is 15 amino acids. Germline V gives CDR1 SGHRS, CDR2 YFSETQ. Unmatched junction bases numbered 6, after V lost 4 bases and J lost 2 bases. CDR3 coding DNA: TGCGCCAGCAGCCTCCGGGACAGGGGAGCCTACGAGCAGTACTTC. Residues: CASSLRDRGAYEQYF. The variable domain in full, with the rest retrieved from reference TRBV5-1 and TRBJ2-7, is KAGVTQTPRYLIKTRGQQVTLSCSPISGHRSVSWYQQTPGQGLQFLFEYFSETQRNKGNFPGRFSGRQFSNSRSEMNVSTLELGDSALYLCASSLRDRGAYEQYFGPGTRLTVT.

The rearrangement links TRBV3-1 to TRBJ1-5; no clear D. V gave up 2 bases and J gave up 7 bases, with 12 bases separating them. Germline-derived CDR1 and CDR2 are LGHDT and YNNKEL (reference sequence). CDR3 length equals 14 residues. CDR3 sequence (DNA): TGTGCCAGCAGCCAATTACCGGGCGTGCAGCCCCAGCATTTT. This encodes CASSQLPGVQPQHF.

This clonotype has a single count. The J gene is TRBJ1-2, the V gene TRBV28, with a tentative D call TRBD1 (5 bases). The CDR3 loop spans 12 amino acids. V was shortened by 6 bases and J by 3 bases, with 8 bases between the two germline ends. Germline assignment: CDR1 MDHEN and CDR2 SYDVKM. The CDR3 coding sequence is TGTGCCAGCAGGACAGATGACTATGGCTACACCTTC. This gives the protein CASRTDDYGYTF.

This clonotype was seen a few times. This chain's CDR3 is CASSVYGSFSGNTIYF. In DNA, the CDR3 is TGTGCCAGCAGCGTCTACGGGTCCTTCTCTGGAAACACCATATATTTT. The chain recombines TRBV28 with TRBJ1-3; no definite D call. This CDR3 is 16 amino acids long. V lost 6 bases and J lost 0, with 15 bases in between. Germline CDR1 MDHEN, CDR2 SYDVKM.

This clonotype was recorded a few times. This chain links TRBV20-1 with TRBJ1-4, with TRBD1 matching 7 bases. Per germline, CDR1 DFQATT and CDR2 SNEGSKA (reference sequence). Losses at the gene ends were 3 bases for V and 3 bases for J; bases not matched to a gene: 1. CDR3 length: 13 amino acids. The chain's CDR3 is CSASGTANEKLFF. The CDR3 region has the DNA TGCAGTGCTAGCGGGACAGCTAATGAAAAACTGTTTTTT.